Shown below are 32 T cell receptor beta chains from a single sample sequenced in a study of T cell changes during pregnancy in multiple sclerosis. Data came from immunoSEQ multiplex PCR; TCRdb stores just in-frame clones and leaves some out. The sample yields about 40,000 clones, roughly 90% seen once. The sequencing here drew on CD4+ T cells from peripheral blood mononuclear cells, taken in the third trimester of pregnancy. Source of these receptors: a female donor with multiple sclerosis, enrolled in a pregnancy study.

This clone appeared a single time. Here the CDR3 reads CASSVGQGDQPQHF. DNA of the CDR3: TGCGCCAGCAGCGTGGGACAGGGGGATCAGCCCCAGCATTTT. This chain links TRBV5-1 with TRBJ1-5; 11 nucleotides align to TRBD1. The CDR3 loop spans 14 amino acids. V was pared by 4 bases and J by 5 bases, with 2 bases of the junction left unmatched. Germline assignment: CDR1 SGHRS and CDR2 YFSETQ.

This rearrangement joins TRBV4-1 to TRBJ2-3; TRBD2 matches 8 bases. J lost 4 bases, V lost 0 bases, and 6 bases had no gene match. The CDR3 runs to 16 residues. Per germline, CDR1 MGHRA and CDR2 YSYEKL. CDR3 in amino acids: CASSQEPAGAPDTQYF. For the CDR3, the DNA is TGCGCCAGCAGCCAAGAACCAGCGGGAGCTCCAGATACGCAGTATTTT.

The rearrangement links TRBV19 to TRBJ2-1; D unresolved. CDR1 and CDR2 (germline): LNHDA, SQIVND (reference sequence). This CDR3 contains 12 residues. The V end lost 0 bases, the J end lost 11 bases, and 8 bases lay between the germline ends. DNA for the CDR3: TGTGCCAGTAGTATAGAGGGTGGGCAGCAGTTCTTC. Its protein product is CASSIEGGQQFF.

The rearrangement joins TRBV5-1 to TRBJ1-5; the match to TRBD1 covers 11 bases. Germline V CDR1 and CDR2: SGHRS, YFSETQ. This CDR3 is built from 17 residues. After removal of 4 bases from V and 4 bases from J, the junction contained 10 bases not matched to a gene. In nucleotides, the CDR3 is TGCGCCAGCAGCCTTGGGACAGGGGGTTTCTCTAATCAGCCCCAGCATTTT. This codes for CASSLGTGGFSNQPQHF.

CDR3 in amino acids: CASTGGWGNQPQHF. CDR3 DNA sequence: TGTGCCAGCACAGGGGGATGGGGCAATCAGCCCCAGCATTTT. The gene calls are TRBV7-2 and TRBJ1-5, with TRBD1 identical over 7 bases. CDR1 SGHTA and CDR2 FQGNSA come from the germline V gene. The CDR3 is 14 amino acids. V was pared by 7 bases and J by 2 bases, with 5 bases of the junction left unmatched.

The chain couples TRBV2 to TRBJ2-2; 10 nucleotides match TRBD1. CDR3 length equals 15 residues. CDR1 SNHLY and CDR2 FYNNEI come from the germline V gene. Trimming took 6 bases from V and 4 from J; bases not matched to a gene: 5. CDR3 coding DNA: TGTGCCAGCAGGGTAGACAGGGGGCGCACCGGGGAGCTGTTTTTT. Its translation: CASRVDRGRTGELFF.

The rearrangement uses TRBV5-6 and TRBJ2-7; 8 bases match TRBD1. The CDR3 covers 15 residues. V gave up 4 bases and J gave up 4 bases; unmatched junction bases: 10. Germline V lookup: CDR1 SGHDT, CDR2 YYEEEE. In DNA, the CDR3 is TGTGCCAGCAGCAAAGAAACAGGGGGTGATTACGAGCAGTACTTC. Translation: CASSKETGGDYEQYF.

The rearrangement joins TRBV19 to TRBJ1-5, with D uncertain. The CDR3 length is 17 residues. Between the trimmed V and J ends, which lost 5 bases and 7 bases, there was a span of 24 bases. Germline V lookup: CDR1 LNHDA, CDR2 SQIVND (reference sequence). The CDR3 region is CASSSHSIGGISQPQHF. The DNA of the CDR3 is TGTGCCAGTAGTTCACATAGTATAGGAGGGATTAGCCAGCCCCAGCATTTT.

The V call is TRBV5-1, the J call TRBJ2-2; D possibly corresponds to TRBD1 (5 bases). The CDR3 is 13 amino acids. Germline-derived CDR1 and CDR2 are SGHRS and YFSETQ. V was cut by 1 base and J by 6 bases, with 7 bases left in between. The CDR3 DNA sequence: TGCGCCAGCAGCTTGAGGGGTGCCGGGGAGCTGTTTTTT. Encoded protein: CASSLRGAGELFF.

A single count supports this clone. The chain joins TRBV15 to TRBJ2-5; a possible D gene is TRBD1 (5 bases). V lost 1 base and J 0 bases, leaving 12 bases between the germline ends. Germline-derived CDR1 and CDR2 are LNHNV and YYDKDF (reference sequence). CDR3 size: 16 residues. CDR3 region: CATSRGSRADQETQYF. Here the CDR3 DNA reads TGTGCCACCAGCAGAGGGAGCAGGGCCGACCAAGAGACCCAGTACTTC.

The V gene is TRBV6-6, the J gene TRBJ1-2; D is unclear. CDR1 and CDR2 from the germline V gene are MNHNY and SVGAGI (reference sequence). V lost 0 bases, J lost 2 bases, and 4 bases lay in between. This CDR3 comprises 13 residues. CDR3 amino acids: CASSYSGNYGYTF. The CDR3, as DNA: TGTGCCAGCAGTTACTCGGGCAACTATGGCTACACCTTC.

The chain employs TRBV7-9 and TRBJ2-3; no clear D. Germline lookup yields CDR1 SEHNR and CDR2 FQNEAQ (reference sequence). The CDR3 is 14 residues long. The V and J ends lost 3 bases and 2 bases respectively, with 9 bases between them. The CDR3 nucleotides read TGTGCCAGCAGCTTTGAGCGCCTCACAGATACGCAGTATTTT. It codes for CASSFERLTDTQYF.

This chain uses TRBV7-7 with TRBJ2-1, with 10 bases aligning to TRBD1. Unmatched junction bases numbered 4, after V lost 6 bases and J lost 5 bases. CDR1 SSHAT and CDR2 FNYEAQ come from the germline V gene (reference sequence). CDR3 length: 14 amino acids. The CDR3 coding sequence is TGTGCCAGCAGGCTCGGGACAGGGGACAATGAGCAGTTCTTC. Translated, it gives CASRLGTGDNEQFF. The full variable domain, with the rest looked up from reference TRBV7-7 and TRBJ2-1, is GAGVSQSPRYKVTKRGQDVTLRCDPISSHATLYWYQQALGQGPEFLTYFNYEAQPDKSGLPSDRFSAERPEGSISTLTIQRTEQRDSAMYRCASRLGTGDNEQFFGPGTRLTVL.

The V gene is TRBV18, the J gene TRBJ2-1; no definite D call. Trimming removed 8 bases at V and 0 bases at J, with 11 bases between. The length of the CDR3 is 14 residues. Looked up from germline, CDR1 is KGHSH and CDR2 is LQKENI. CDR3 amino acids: CASTVLNSYNEQFF. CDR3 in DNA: TGTGCCAGCACGGTATTGAACTCCTACAATGAGCAGTTCTTC. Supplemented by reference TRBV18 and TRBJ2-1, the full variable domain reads NAGVMQNPRHLVRRRGQEARLRCSPMKGHSHVYWYRQLPEEGLKFMVYLQKENIIDESGMPKERFSAEFPKEGPSILRIQQVVRGDSAAYFCASTVLNSYNEQFFGPGTRLTVL.

CDR3 DNA: TGCGCCAGCAGCGCACAGCGGGTGGGGGGCACTGAAGCTTTCTTT. Translation gives CASSAQRVGGTEAFF. V usage is TRBV4-3 and J usage is TRBJ1-1; D possibly corresponds to TRBD1 (5 bases). This CDR3 region has 15 residues. The V and J ends lost 5 bases and 4 bases respectively, with 17 bases between them. Per germline, CDR1 LGHNA and CDR2 YSLEER.

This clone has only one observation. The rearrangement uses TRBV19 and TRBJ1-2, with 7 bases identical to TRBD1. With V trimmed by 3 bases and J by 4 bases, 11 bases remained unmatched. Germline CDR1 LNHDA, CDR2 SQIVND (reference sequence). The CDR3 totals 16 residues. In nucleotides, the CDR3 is TGTGCCAGTAGTATTGGCGGGACAGCCGTTGTCTATGGCTACACCTTC. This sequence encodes CASSIGGTAVVYGYTF. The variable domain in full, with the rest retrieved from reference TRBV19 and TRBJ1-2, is DGGITQSPKYLFRKEGQNVTLSCEQNLNHDAMYWYRQDPGQGLRLIYYSQIVNDFQKGDIAEGYSVSREKKESFPLTVTSAQKNPTAFYLCASSIGGTAVVYGYTFGSGTRLTVV.

The CDR3 loop is CSAPSTDTQYF. The CDR3 coding sequence is TGCAGTGCTCCCTCTACAGATACGCAGTATTTT. The chain is built from TRBV20-1 and TRBJ2-3, with D unresolved. The V end was cut by 5 bases, the J end by 3 bases, with 6 bases between. CDR3 size: 11 residues. The germline gives CDR1 DFQATT, CDR2 SNEGSKA (reference sequence).

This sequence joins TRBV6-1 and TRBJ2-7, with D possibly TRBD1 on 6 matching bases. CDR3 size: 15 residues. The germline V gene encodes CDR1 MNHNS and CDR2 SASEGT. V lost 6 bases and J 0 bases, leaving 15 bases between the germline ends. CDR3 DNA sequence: TGTGCCAGCAGCCGGACAGATTTAAGCTCCTACGAGCAGTACTTC. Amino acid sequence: CASSRTDLSSYEQYF.

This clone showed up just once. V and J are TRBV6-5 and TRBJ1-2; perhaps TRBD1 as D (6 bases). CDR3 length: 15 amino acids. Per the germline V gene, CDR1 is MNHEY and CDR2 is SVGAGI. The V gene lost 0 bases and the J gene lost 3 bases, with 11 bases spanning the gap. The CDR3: CASSYSRDTHYGYTF. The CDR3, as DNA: TGTGCCAGCAGTTACTCGAGGGACACGCACTATGGCTACACCTTC.

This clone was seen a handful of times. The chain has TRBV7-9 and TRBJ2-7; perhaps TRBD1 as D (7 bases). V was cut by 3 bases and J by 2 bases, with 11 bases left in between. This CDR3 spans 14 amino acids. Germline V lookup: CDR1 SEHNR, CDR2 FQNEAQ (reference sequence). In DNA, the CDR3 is TGTGCCAGCAGCTTCGGCAGGGGGGCCTACGAGCAGTACTTC. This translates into CASSFGRGAYEQYF.

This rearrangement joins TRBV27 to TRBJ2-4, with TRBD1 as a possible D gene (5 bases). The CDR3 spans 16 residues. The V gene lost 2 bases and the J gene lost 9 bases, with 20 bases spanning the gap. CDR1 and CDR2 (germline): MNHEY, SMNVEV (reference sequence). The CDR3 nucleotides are TGTGCCAGCAGTTTAGTAGCAGGGATGGGGAACGGCATTCAGTACTTC. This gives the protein CASSLVAGMGNGIQYF.

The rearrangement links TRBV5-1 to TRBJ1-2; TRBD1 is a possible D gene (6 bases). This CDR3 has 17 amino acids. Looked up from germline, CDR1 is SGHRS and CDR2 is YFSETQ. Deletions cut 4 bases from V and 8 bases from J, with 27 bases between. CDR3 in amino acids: CASSPNPDQGLLWGYTF. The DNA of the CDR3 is TGCGCCAGCAGCCCAAACCCGGACCAGGGGCTCTTGTGGGGCTACACCTTC.

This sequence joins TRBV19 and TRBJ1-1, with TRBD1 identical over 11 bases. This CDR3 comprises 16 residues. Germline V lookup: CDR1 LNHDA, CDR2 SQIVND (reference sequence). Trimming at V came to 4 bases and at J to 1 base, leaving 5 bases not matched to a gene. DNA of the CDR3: TGTGCCAGTAGTAGGAGGACAGGGGGCGCGAACACTGAAGCTTTCTTT. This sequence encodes CASSRRTGGANTEAFF.

The CDR3 reads CASSHLQHWGLVLNEQFF. DNA for the CDR3: TGTGCCAGCAGCCATCTACAACATTGGGGACTAGTTCTCAATGAGCAGTTCTTC. The chain combines TRBV14 with TRBJ2-1, with 8 bases lining up with TRBD2. With 3 bases clipped from V and 6 bases from J, the junction kept 16 bases outside the gene matches. Germline V CDR1 and CDR2: SGHDN, FVKESK. This CDR3 has 18 residues.

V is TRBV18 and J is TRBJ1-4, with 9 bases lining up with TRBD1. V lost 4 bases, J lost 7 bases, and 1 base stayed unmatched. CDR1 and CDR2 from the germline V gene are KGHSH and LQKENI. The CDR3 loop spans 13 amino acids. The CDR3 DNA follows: TGTGCCAGCTCACAGGGACAGGGTGAAAAACTGTTTTTT. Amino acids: CASSQGQGEKLFF.

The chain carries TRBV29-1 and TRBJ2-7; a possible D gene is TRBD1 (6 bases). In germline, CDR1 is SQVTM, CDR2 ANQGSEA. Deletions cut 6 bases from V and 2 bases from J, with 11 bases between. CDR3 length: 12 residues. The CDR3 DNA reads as TGCAGCGTCAACACAGGGCCCTACGAGCAGTACTTC. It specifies CSVNTGPYEQYF.

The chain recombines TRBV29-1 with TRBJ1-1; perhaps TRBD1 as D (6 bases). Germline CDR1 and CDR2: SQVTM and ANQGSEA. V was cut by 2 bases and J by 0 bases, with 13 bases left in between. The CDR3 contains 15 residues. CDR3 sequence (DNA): TGCAGCGTTGAATTTGCAGGGGCCATGAACACTGAAGCTTTCTTT. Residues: CSVEFAGAMNTEAFF.

The CDR3 protein is CASSSPKGAGNQPQHF. In DNA form, the CDR3 reads TGTGCCAGCAGTTCCCCAAAGGGGGCGGGCAATCAGCCCCAGCATTTT. The V call is TRBV28, the J call TRBJ1-5; 7 positions agree with TRBD1. The ends lost 4 bases at V and 2 bases at J; junction bases unmatched: 8. The germline V gene encodes CDR1 MDHEN and CDR2 SYDVKM. This CDR3 is built from 16 residues.

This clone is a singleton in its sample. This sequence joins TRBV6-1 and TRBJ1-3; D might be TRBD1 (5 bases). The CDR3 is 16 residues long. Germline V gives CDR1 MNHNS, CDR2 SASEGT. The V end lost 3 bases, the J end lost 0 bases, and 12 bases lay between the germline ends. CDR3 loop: CASSDLGLSSGNTIYF. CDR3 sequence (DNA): TGTGCCAGCAGTGACCTGGGGCTGAGCTCTGGAAACACCATATATTTT.

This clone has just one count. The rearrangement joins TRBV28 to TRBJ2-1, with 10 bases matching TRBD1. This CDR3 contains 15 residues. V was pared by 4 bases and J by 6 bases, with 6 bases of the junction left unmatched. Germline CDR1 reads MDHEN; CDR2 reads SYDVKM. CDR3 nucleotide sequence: TGTGCCAGCAGTTCGGACAGGGGGAGGATCAATGAGCAGTTCTTC. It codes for CASSSDRGRINEQFF.

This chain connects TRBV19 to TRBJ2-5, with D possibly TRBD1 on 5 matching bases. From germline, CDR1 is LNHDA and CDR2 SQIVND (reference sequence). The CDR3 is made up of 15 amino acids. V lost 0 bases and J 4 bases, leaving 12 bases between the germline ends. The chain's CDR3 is CASSIDAGKGETQYF. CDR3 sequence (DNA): TGTGCCAGTAGTATAGATGCAGGGAAGGGAGAGACCCAGTACTTC. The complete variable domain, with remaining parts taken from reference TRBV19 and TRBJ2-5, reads DGGITQSPKYLFRKEGQNVTLSCEQNLNHDAMYWYRQDPGQGLRLIYYSQIVNDFQKGDIAEGYSVSREKKESFPLTVTSAQKNPTAFYLCASSIDAGKGETQYFGPGTRLLVL.

The CDR3 sequence: CASTGSGSTYNEQFF. CDR3 DNA sequence: TGTGCCAGCACCGGAAGCGGGAGCACCTACAATGAGCAGTTCTTC. V gene TRBV28 combines with J gene TRBJ2-1; 8 nucleotides align to TRBD2. There are 15 residues in the CDR3. The germline V gene encodes CDR1 MDHEN and CDR2 SYDVKM. Unmatched junction bases numbered 7, after V lost 7 bases and J lost 2 bases.